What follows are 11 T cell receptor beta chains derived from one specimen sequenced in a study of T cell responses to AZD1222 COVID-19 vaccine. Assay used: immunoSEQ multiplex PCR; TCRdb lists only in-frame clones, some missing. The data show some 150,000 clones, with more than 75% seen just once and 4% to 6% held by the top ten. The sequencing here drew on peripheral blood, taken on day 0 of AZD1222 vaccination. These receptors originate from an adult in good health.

For the CDR3, the DNA is TGTGCCAGCAGCCTCCCCCCCTTGGGCAGCTACAATGAGCAGTTCTTC. It encodes CASSLPPLGSYNEQFF. J is TRBJ2-1 and V is TRBV7-9; D is ambiguous. V was pared by 5 bases and J by 3 bases, with 17 bases between. Germline values: CDR1 SEHNR, CDR2 FQNEAQ (reference sequence). The CDR3 has 16 amino acids.

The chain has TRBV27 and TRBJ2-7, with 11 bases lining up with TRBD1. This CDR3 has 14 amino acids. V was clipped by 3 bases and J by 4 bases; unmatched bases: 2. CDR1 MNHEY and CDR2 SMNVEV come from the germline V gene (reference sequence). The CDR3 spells CASSFGTGGYEQYF. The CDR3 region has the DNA TGTGCCAGCAGTTTCGGGACAGGGGGGTACGAGCAGTACTTC.

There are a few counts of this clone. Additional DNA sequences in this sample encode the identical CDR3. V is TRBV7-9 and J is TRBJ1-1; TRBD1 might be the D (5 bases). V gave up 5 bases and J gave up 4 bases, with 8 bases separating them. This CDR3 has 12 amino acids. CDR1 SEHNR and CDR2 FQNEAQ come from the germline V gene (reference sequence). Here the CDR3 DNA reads TGTGCCAGCAGCCCAAGGGGCACTGAAGCTTTCTTT. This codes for CASSPRGTEAFF.

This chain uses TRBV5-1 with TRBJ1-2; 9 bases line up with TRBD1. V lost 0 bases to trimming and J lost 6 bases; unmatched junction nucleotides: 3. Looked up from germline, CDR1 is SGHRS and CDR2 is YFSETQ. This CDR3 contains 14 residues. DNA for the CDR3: TGCGCCAGCAGCTTGGACAGGGGGCTTGATGGCTACACCTTC. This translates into CASSLDRGLDGYTF.

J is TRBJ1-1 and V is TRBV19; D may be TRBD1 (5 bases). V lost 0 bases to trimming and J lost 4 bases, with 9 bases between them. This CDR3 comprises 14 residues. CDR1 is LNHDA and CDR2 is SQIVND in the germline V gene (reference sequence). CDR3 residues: CASSIEVRATEAFF. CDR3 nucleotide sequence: TGTGCCAGTAGTATAGAGGTCAGGGCCACTGAAGCTTTCTTT.

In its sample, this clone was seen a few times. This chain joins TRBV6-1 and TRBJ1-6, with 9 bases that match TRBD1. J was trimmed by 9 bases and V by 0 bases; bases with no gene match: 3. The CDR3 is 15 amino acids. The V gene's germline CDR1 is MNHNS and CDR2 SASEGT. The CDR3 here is CASSEARQGVSPLHF. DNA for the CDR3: TGTGCCAGCAGTGAAGCGAGACAGGGGGTTTCACCCCTCCACTTT.

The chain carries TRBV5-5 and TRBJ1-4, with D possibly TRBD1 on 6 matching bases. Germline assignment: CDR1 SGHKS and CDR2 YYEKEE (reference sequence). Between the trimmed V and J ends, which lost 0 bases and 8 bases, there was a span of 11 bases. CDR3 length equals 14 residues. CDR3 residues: CASSLDRVAEKLFF. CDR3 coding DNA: TGTGCCAGCAGCTTGGACAGGGTCGCGGAAAAACTGTTTTTT.

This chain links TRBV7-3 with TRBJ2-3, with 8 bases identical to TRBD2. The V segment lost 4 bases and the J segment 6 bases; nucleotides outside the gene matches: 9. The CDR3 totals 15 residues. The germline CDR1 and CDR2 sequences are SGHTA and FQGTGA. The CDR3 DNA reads TGTGCCAGCAGCTCCGTAGCGGGGTGGCGGGATACGCAGTATTTT. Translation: CASSSVAGWRDTQYF.

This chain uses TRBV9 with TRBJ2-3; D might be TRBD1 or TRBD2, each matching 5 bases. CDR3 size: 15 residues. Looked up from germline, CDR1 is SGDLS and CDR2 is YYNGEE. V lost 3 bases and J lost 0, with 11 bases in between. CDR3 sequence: CASSAGAGSTDTQYF. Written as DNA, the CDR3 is TGTGCCAGCAGCGCCGGGGCGGGTAGCACAGATACGCAGTATTTT.

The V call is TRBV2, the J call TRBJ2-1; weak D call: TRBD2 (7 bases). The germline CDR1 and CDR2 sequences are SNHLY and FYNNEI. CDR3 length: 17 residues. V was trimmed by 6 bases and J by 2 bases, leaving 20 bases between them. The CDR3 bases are TGTGCCAGCAGCAAAGGGGGGGGACATAAACCCTACAATGAGCAGTTCTTC. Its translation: CASSKGGGHKPYNEQFF.

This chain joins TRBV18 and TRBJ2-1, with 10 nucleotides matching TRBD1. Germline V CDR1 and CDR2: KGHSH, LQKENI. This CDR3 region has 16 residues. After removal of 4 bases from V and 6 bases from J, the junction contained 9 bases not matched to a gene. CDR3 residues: CASSLRPGTGVNEQFF. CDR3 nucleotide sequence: TGTGCCAGCTCACTACGACCCGGGACAGGGGTCAATGAGCAGTTCTTC.